One and the same sample provided the 2 T cell receptor beta chains below, sequenced in a study of cytomegalovirus exposure and HLA in healthy donors. 13 Jbeta primers and 60 Vbeta primers were used for the PCR. Using immunoSEQ multiplex PCR, the repertoire was profiled, and TCRdb retains in-frame clones only, with some absent. The table includes 210,000 or so clones, roughly 90% detected once. Sequenced input: PBMCs. The receptors were sampled from a woman aged 18-29 years in good health and CMV-seronegative.

The chain is built from TRBV5-1 and TRBJ1-5, with TRBD1 matching over 7 bases. V lost 0 bases, J lost 6 bases, and 3 bases stayed unmatched. The CDR3 has 14 residues. Looked up from germline, CDR1 is SGHRS and CDR2 is YFSETQ. In nucleotides, the CDR3 is TGCGCCAGCAGCTTGGGACAGGGCATTCAGCCCCAGCATTTT. Amino acids: CASSLGQGIQPQHF.

The rearrangement links TRBV5-4 to TRBJ1-2; no clear D. This CDR3 has 14 amino acids. Germline assignment: CDR1 SGHNT and CDR2 YYREEE (reference sequence). Trimming took 2 bases from V and 3 from J, leaving 11 bases between them. For the CDR3, the DNA is TGTGCCAGCAGCTTCGGTTCAGCGGACTATGGCTACACCTTC. Translated, it gives CASSFGSADYGYTF.